Listed here are 2 T cell receptor beta chains from one sample, sequenced in a study of blood T cells in healthy people across ages. With a J-beta primer mix and a sample-barcoded 5' primer, a second PCR ran roughly 6 to 12 cycles. TCRdb re-derived calls from the 5' RACE reads in MiXCR, one entry per CDR3 protein. The sample includes more than 700,000 distinct CDR3 sequences, about 45% seen only once; the top ten take 15% to 20%. The source material was blood. These TCRs come from an elderly man in good health.

To note about this clonotype: The germline gene is not matched at one end of the junction; a read error may be the cause. This chain joins TRBV6-5 and TRBJ2-1, with TRBD2 matching over 11 bases. The CDR3 contains 15 residues. Germline lookup yields CDR1 MNHEY and CDR2 SVGAGI. The CDR3 DNA sequence: TGTGCCAGCAGCCGGGCTAGCGGGAGGTCTAATGAGCGGTTCTTC. As protein: CASSRASGRSNERFF.

This chain uses TRBV20-1 with TRBJ2-1; D is possibly TRBD1 (5 bases). The germline CDR1 and CDR2 sequences are DFQATT and SNEGSKA (reference sequence). V lost 0 bases and J lost 5, with 11 bases in between. The CDR3 covers 14 residues. CDR3 nucleotides: TGCAGTGCTAGAGACCAGGGCCGTCACAATGAGCAGTTCTTC. This sequence encodes CSARDQGRHNEQFF.